This entry describes one TCR beta chain. Its specificity is unknown. This sample stems from a study of radiation and T cells in renal cell carcinoma. Trimming pared 3 bases from V and 0 bases from J, leaving 5 bases between. CDR1 and CDR2 from the germline V gene are KGHSH and LQKENI. The CDR3 contains 14 residues. Findings and caveats of the study: Top tumor clonotypes rose in blood 2 weeks post-radiation, then contracted.

The method was immunoSEQ multiplex PCR; TCRdb's version includes in-frame clones alone and lacks a portion of them. Of 140,000 or so clones in the sample, 86% were seen once. As to time point: blood 4 weeks post-SBRT, at nephrectomy. The sample's treatment: 15 Gy SBRT to primary tumor, nephrectomy 4 weeks later. V and J are TRBV18 and TRBJ2-2; D may correspond to TRBD1 or TRBD2 (5 bases each). The starting material was blood, obtained from a patient whose treatment included radiotherapy and nephrectomy. The TCR originated in a woman between 45 and 65 years old with renal cell carcinoma. CDR3 bases: TGTGCCAGCTCACCGGGGGCGAACACCGGGGAGCTGTTTTTT. Translation: CASSPGANTGELFF.